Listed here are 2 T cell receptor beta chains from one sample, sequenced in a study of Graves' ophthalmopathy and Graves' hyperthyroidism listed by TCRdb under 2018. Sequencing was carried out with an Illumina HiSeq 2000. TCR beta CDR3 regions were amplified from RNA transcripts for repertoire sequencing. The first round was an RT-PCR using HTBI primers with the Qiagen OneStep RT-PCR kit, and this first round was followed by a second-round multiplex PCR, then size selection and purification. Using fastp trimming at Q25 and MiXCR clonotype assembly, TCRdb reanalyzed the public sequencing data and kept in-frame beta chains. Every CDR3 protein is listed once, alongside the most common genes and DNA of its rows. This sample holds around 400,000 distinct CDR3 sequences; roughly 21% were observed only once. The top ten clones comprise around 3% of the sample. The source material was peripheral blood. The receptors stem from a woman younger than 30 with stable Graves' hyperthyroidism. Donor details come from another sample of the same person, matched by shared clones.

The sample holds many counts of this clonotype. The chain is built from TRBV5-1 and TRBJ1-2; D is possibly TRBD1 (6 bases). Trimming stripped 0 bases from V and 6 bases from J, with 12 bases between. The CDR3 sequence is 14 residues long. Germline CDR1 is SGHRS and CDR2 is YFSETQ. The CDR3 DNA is TGCGCCAGCAGCTTGGAACAGGGTACGGATGGCTACACCTTC. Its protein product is CASSLEQGTDGYTF.

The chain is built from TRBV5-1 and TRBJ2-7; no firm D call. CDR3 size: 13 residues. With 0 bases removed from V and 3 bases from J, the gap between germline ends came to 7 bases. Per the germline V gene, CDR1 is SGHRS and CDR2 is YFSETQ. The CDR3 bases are TGCGCCAGCAGCTTGGAGCCGGTCTACGAGCAGTACTTC. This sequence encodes CASSLEPVYEQYF.